This T cell receptor (beta chain) was sequenced in a study of T cell responses to AZD1222 COVID-19 vaccine (TCRdb year 2021). A note on the overall study: TCR sequencing covered fewer than 250 trial participants: 200 to 220 given two doses of AZD1222 and some 25 given two doses of MenACWY control vaccine. Trial participants were enrolled into age subgroups of 18-55, 56-69 and 70-plus years, which contained about 160, 30 and 59 TCR-sequenced participants, respectively.

In the paper's terms, the time point label means: about 28 days (+/-7) after the second vaccine dose. AZD1222 recipients whose second dose came at about 4 weeks and those whose second dose came at about 12 weeks were combined into one group, since spike-specific TCR depth and breadth did not differ between the two schedules. Vaccinee samples came from UK trials COV001 and COV002, including a single-blind randomized controlled phase 2/3 trial of AZD1222 (ChAdOx1 nCoV-19) in healthy adults. Trial participant PBMC samples were collected at day 0 and day 28 after the second dose for TCRbeta chain sequencing. On the study overall, not on this receptor specifically: No day 14 peak-response samples were available, so repertoires were characterized only after the peak T cell response. The 56-69-year group was small, and its depth increase did not reach significance, likely because of low power. Spike-specific TCR breadth and depth rose significantly after two AZD1222 doses compared with day 0 and with MenACWY recipients. CD4 TCRs associated with the vaccine covered the entire spike protein, and the dominant responses were in regions 160-218 and 743-854. Conclusions about previously exposed vaccinees are limited because only six or seven AZD1222 recipients were SARS-CoV-2 seropositive at baseline. Epitopes outside the regions mutated in the B.1.351 and B.1.1.7 variants were reportedly recognized by nearly half of the unique spike-specific TCRs. Most participants were white British and females outnumbered males, and the authors suggested that clonal diversity may have been underestimated.

Remarks on this clone: The antigen it recognizes is unknown. No per-base quality is available; no much larger clone lies one base away.

Trimmed from V: 6 bases; trimmed from J: 1 base; junction bases lacking a gene match: 5. Spanning cysteine to phenylalanine, the CDR3 consists of 15 amino acids. Only CDR3 DNA is held: 45 bases, read in frame from base 1. CDR1 and CDR2 (LNHDA, SQIVND) derive from the germline V gene (reference sequence). The CDR3 regions of human TCRbeta chains were analyzed by immunosequencing. In the original analysis: Repertoire TCRs were checked for matches against a reference library of SARS-CoV-2-specific TCRs that had been generated using the MIRA antigen-specificity platform. Breadth meant the fraction of unique TCRs that were SARS-CoV-2-associated, whereas depth meant the fraction of total T cells that were SARS-CoV-2-associated. Using the MIRA data, each spike-specific TCR was mapped to the spike region that the TCR reacts to and placed in a CD4 or CD8 class. Log10-transformed breadth and depth values were compared by one-way ANOVA with Sidak's multiple comparisons tests. TCRdb obtained this table from immuneACCESS and retained in-frame rearrangements with V and J assigned. These tables miss some clones; where compared with another copy, unresolved V genes account for less than half of the shortfall, and the remainder is unexplained. D and trimming were read from the DNA, whereas the V and J calls and clone size are those reported in that table. Recorded for this sample are 95,000 to 150,000 clones; about 92% of them occurred a single time. 4% to 6% of the sample comes from the top ten.

The clonotype was recovered from an adult who received the AZD1222 COVID-19 vaccine. Recombination joined TRBV19 with TRBJ2-7; 11 bases in between match TRBD2. The input for sequencing was peripheral blood, taken 28 days after the second AZD1222 dose. The sequenced DNA is TGTGCCAGTAGGAGGCTAGCGGGGGGTTCCTACGAGCAGTACTTC. This sequence encodes CASRRLAGGSYEQYF. With the portions outside the CDR3 filled from the reference TRBV19 and TRBJ2-7 genes, the complete variable region becomes DGGITQSPKYLFRKEGQNVTLSCEQNLNHDAMYWYRQDPGQGLRLIYYSQIVNDFQKGDIAEGYSVSREKKESFPLTVTSAQKNPTAFYLCASRRLAGGSYEQYFGPGTRLTVT.